This T cell receptor (beta chain) was observed in a study of cytomegalovirus exposure and HLA in healthy donors. Study summary: Among the 300 to 500 genotyped donors, 70% to 90% were placed in the Caucasian-associated ancestry cluster. Study-wide results and caveats: In a later analysis, more than 15,000 TCR beta sequences were associated with HLA alleles at 0.05 false discovery rate.

Healthy bone marrow donors supplied every sample. Researchers ran the PCR with 60 Vbeta and 13 Jbeta primers. Original methodology: An analysis performed later counted about 80 million unique TCR beta chains (approximately 10 million of them shared). TCRdb's table, derived via immunoSEQ multiplex PCR, lists solely in-frame clones and lacks some. The V and J calls and clone size were taken over from that table, and D and trimming were inferred from the DNA. In the table there are fewer than 250,000 clones, 81% of which are singletons. Remarks on this clone: Its antigen is unidentified.

Germline V gene sequence: CDR1 SGDLS, CDR2 YYNGEE. Trimming took 2 bases from V and 5 from J, leaving 13 bases between them. The CDR3 has 14 amino acids. V gene TRBV9 combines with J gene TRBJ2-5; maybe TRBD2 (6 bases). Input material: PBMCs. This clonotype originated in a man aged 35 to 55 in good health and CMV-seropositive. For the CDR3, the DNA is TGTGCCAGCAGCGTGTCGGGAGTAGGGGAGACCCAGTACTTC. Protein product: CASSVSGVGETQYF. Filled out from reference TRBV9 and TRBJ2-5, the complete variable domain reads DSGVTQTPKHLITATGQRVTLRCSPRSGDLSVYWYQQSLDQGLQFLIQYYNGEERAKGNILERFSAQQFPDLHSELNLSSLELGDSALYFCASSVSGVGETQYFGPGTRLLVL.